The 28 T cell receptor beta chains listed next were all sequenced from one sample in a study of blood T cell repertoires in COVID-19. The repertoire was sequenced with immunoSEQ multiplex PCR; TCRdb's copy has only in-frame clones and lacks some. The sample gives roughly 230,000 clones, around 90% of which show up once; 2% to 2.5% is in the top ten. The sequencing sample was made of peripheral blood. Every receptor here comes from an older woman with COVID-19, enrolled during active disease.

This sequence joins TRBV13 and TRBJ2-7; D possibly corresponds to TRBD1 (6 bases). The CDR3 sequence is 14 residues long. The germline V and J ends were trimmed by 6 bases and 1 base, with 13 bases remaining between them. Germline V CDR1 and CDR2: PRHDT, FYEKMQ (reference sequence). The CDR3 DNA sequence: TGTGCCAGCAGTCCTCGACAGGAATCCTACGAGCAGTACTTC. It specifies CASSPRQESYEQYF.

The chain recombines TRBV5-1 with TRBJ1-4; 9 nucleotides line up with TRBD1. Trimming at V came to 3 bases and at J to 1 base, leaving 4 bases not matched to a gene. This CDR3 is built from 16 residues. Per the germline V gene, CDR1 is SGHRS and CDR2 is YFSETQ. CDR3 residues: CASSSGQGQTNEKLFF. Written as DNA, the CDR3 is TGCGCCAGCAGCTCGGGACAGGGCCAAACTAATGAAAAACTGTTTTTT.

V and J are TRBV7-2 and TRBJ1-1; unclear D gene. Looked up from germline, CDR1 is SGHTA and CDR2 is FQGNSA. Trimming removed 5 bases at V and 10 bases at J, with 11 bases between. The CDR3 is 11 amino acids. The CDR3 sequence: CASSLGRLAFF. DNA of the CDR3: TGTGCCAGCAGCCTAGGGAGACTAGCTTTCTTT.

The chain joins TRBV18 to TRBJ1-4; D is unclear. The CDR3 runs to 13 residues. V lost 6 bases and J lost 8, with 13 bases in between. The germline V gene encodes CDR1 KGHSH and CDR2 LQKENI. The CDR3 region has the DNA TGTGCCAGCTCCGACCTAGATGGGGAAAAACTGTTTTTT. Translation gives CASSDLDGEKLFF.

The chain combines TRBV21-1 with TRBJ2-7; the table's D call of TRBD2 was not tested on the DNA. TRBV21-1 is labeled a pseudogene. This CDR3 spans 16 amino acids. CDR3 sequence: CASSRGKTPSSYEQYF. In nucleotides, the CDR3 is TGTGCCAGCAGCCGAGGGAAGACTCCGTCGTCCTACGAGCAGTACTTC.

The chain joins TRBV2 to TRBJ1-2, with TRBD1 matching 11 bases. V shed 8 bases and J 2 bases; nucleotides not matched to a gene: 4. CDR1 is SNHLY, CDR2 FYNNEI, per germline. The CDR3 sequence is 14 residues long. Here the CDR3 reads CASGDRGKNYGYTF. The CDR3 DNA follows: TGTGCCAGCGGGGACAGGGGGAAGAACTATGGCTACACCTTC.

The genes are TRBV4-3 and TRBJ1-4; no definite D call. Trimming removed 0 bases from V and 7 bases from J, with 9 bases in between. The germline gives CDR1 LGHNA, CDR2 YSLEER. This CDR3 contains 14 residues. CDR3 DNA: TGCGCCAGCAGCCAAGAAGTTAGAATTGAAAAACTGTTTTTT. This gives the protein CASSQEVRIEKLFF.

This rearrangement joins TRBV27 to TRBJ2-1; D not resolved. This CDR3 has 17 amino acids. V was trimmed by 6 bases and J by 0 bases, leaving 18 bases between them. In germline, CDR1 is MNHEY, CDR2 SMNVEV (reference sequence). The CDR3 here is CASSHPLEYGSYNEQFF. CDR3 DNA: TGTGCCAGCAGCCACCCATTGGAGTACGGCTCCTACAATGAGCAGTTCTTC.

J is TRBJ1-6 and V is TRBV9, with 10 bases identical to TRBD1. Germline loops: CDR1 SGDLS, CDR2 YYNGEE. CDR3 length: 16 amino acids. The junction had 8 bases not matched to a gene; V was cut back by 3 bases and J by 8 bases. CDR3 protein: CASSESPGTGDSPLHF. Written as DNA, the CDR3 is TGTGCCAGCAGCGAGAGCCCCGGGACAGGGGATTCACCCCTCCACTTT.

The rearrangement links TRBV9 to TRBJ1-2, with a weak D call TRBD1 (6 bases). V dropped 6 bases and J dropped 2 bases, with 8 bases sitting between them. CDR3 length: 12 residues. Germline V gene data show CDR1 as SGDLS and CDR2 as YYNGEE. CDR3 in amino acids: CASNDRNYGYTF. The CDR3, as DNA: TGTGCCAGCAACGACAGGAACTATGGCTACACCTTC. The full variable domain, completed using reference TRBV9 and TRBJ1-2, is DSGVTQTPKHLITATGQRVTLRCSPRSGDLSVYWYQQSLDQGLQFLIQYYNGEERAKGNILERFSAQQFPDLHSELNLSSLELGDSALYFCASNDRNYGYTFGSGTRLTVV.

This clone was counted a single time. The V and J genes are TRBV11-3 and TRBJ1-4; 7 nucleotides align to TRBD1. Germline loops: CDR1 SGHNT, CDR2 YENEEA. J was trimmed by 0 bases and V by 1 base; bases with no gene match: 5. This CDR3 comprises 17 residues. DNA for the CDR3: TGTGCCAGCAGCTTAGCAGGGGGAATTGCAACTAATGAAAAACTGTTTTTT. Protein: CASSLAGGIATNEKLFF.

The chain recombines TRBV5-6 with TRBJ2-1, with 7 bases fitting TRBD2. Germline CDR1 is SGHDT and CDR2 is YYEEEE. Trimming removed 1 base from V and 10 bases from J; junction bases left unmatched: 2. This CDR3 is built from 12 residues. DNA for the CDR3: TGTGCCAGCAGCTTGAGACTAGCAGAGCAGTTCTTC. Protein product: CASSLRLAEQFF. The whole variable domain, filled in from reference TRBV5-6 and TRBJ2-1, reads DAGVTQSPTHLIKTRGQQVTLRCSPKSGHDTVSWYQQALGQGPQFIFQYYEEEERQRGNFPDRFSGHQFPNYSSELNVNALLLGDSALYLCASSLRLAEQFFGPGTRLTVL.

This sequence joins TRBV6-5 and TRBJ1-1, with D possibly matching TRBD1 (6 bases). The length of the CDR3 is 14 residues. Trimming left V 6 bases short and J 1 base short, with 12 bases between. Per the germline V gene, CDR1 is MNHEY and CDR2 is SVGAGI. For the CDR3, the DNA is TGTGCCAGCAGGCCAGGGGCCCGGAACACTGAAGCTTTCTTT. This translates into CASRPGARNTEAFF.

The rearrangement uses TRBV5-1 and TRBJ1-1; D uncertain. Trimming stripped 8 bases from V and 3 bases from J, with 8 bases between. CDR1 is SGHRS and CDR2 is YFSETQ in the germline V gene. CDR3 length equals 11 residues. CDR3 loop: CASSIDTEAFF. For the CDR3, the DNA is TGCGCCAGTAGTATCGACACTGAAGCTTTCTTT.

V usage is TRBV6-6 and J usage is TRBJ1-1, with D perhaps TRBD1 (6 bases). V was trimmed by 4 bases and J by 2 bases, leaving 11 bases between them. The CDR3 has 14 residues. Germline values: CDR1 MNHNY, CDR2 SVGAGI (reference sequence). CDR3 in DNA: TGTGCCAGCAGTTCGACAGGCGAAAACACTGAAGCTTTCTTT. It specifies CASSSTGENTEAFF.

The chain links TRBV9 to TRBJ2-7; 10 nucleotides agree with TRBD1. The CDR3 has 14 amino acids. After removal of 4 bases from V and 4 bases from J, the junction contained 5 bases not matched to a gene. CDR1 is SGDLS and CDR2 is YYNGEE in the germline V gene. CDR3 loop: CASSPRQGAYEQYF. In DNA form, the CDR3 reads TGTGCCAGCAGCCCCCGACAGGGGGCGTACGAGCAGTACTTC.

This chain joins TRBV27 and TRBJ1-2, with 7 bases aligning to TRBD1. Germline-derived CDR1 and CDR2 are MNHEY and SMNVEV (reference sequence). V was pared by 5 bases and J by 4 bases, with 4 bases of the junction left unmatched. The CDR3 covers 13 residues. The CDR3 nucleotides read TGTGCCAGCAGTCACGGGACAGCCTATGGCTACACCTTC. Residues: CASSHGTAYGYTF.

The chain carries TRBV6-2 or TRBV6-3 and TRBJ2-3, with 13 bases that match TRBD2. The CDR3 is 18 amino acids. The ends lost 5 bases at V and 6 bases at J; junction bases unmatched: 14. Germline V CDR1 and CDR2: MNHEY, SVGEGT. The CDR3 loop reads CASSLARTSGGTKDTQYF. DNA of the CDR3: TGTGCCAGCAGTCTTGCCCGGACTAGCGGGGGAACGAAGGATACGCAGTATTTT.

V gene TRBV5-6 combines with J gene TRBJ1-2, with D possibly TRBD1 on 5 matching bases. CDR3 size: 14 residues. Trimming removed 0 bases from V and 6 bases from J, with 12 bases in between. Germline V gives CDR1 SGHDT, CDR2 YYEEEE. The CDR3 sequence is CASSLARVANGYTF. The CDR3 DNA reads as TGTGCCAGCAGCTTGGCCAGGGTTGCGAATGGCTACACCTTC. Full variable domain (missing parts from reference TRBV5-6 and TRBJ1-2): DAGVTQSPTHLIKTRGQQVTLRCSPKSGHDTVSWYQQALGQGPQFIFQYYEEEERQRGNFPDRFSGHQFPNYSSELNVNALLLGDSALYLCASSLARVANGYTFGSGTRLTVV.

J is TRBJ1-1 and V is TRBV27; D ambiguous. Trimming took off 7 bases at V and 7 bases at J, with 19 bases between the two ends. The V gene's germline CDR1 is MNHEY and CDR2 SMNVEV (reference sequence). The CDR3 contains 14 residues. The CDR3 loop is CASTPNGGGGEAFF. The CDR3 nucleotides read TGTGCCAGCACCCCAAACGGCGGCGGCGGTGAAGCTTTCTTT.

The genes are TRBV11-2 and TRBJ2-5; possibly TRBD2 for D (6 bases). The germline V gene has CDR1 SGHAT and CDR2 FQNNGV. V dropped 4 bases and J dropped 2 bases, with 14 bases sitting between them. This CDR3 spans 15 amino acids. CDR3 DNA: TGTGCCAGCAGCTCGGGACTGAGCGCTCAAGAGACCCAGTACTTC. This gives the protein CASSSGLSAQETQYF. Based on the CDR3 plus reference TRBV11-2 and TRBJ2-5, the full variable domain is EAGVAQSPRYKIIEKRQSVAFWCNPISGHATLYWYQQILGQGPKLLIQFQNNGVVDDSQLPKDRFSAERLKGVDSTLKIQPAKLEDSAVYLCASSSGLSAQETQYFGPGTRLLVL.

The genes are TRBV5-1 and TRBJ1-1; D gene ambiguous. Between the trimmed V and J ends, which lost 4 bases and 0 bases, there was a span of 13 bases. The CDR3 length is 15 residues. Germline CDR1 and CDR2: SGHRS and YFSETQ. CDR3 bases: TGCGCCAGCAGCCCAAGGACGGGAATGAACACTGAAGCTTTCTTT. The encoded protein is CASSPRTGMNTEAFF.

This chain connects TRBV30 to TRBJ1-5; D gene uncertain. Germline V gives CDR1 GTSNPN, CDR2 SVGIG (reference sequence). CDR3 length equals 14 residues. The ends were cut back, 3 bases at V and 6 bases at J, with 15 bases in the middle. CDR3 nucleotide sequence: TGTGCCTGGAGGCTGAAAAGGGAGGGTCAGCCCCAGCATTTT. Its translation is CAWRLKREGQPQHF.

The chain combines TRBV15 with TRBJ1-4, with D unclear. V was shortened by 0 bases and J by 7 bases, with 12 bases between the two germline ends. Looked up from germline, CDR1 is LNHNV and CDR2 is YYDKDF (reference sequence). The CDR3 consists of 15 residues. CDR3: CATSRDLIRGEKLFF. The CDR3 DNA reads as TGTGCCACCAGCAGAGATCTAATTCGGGGTGAAAAACTGTTTTTT.

The chain carries TRBV12-3 or TRBV12-4 and TRBJ1-5; TRBD1 is a possible D gene (5 bases). The CDR3 contains 13 residues. Trimming cost V 7 bases and J 7 bases, with 14 bases left between them. This CDR3 reads CASITGPGQPQHF. The CDR3 DNA reads as TGTGCCAGCATCACAGGTCCCGGGCAGCCCCAGCATTTT.

This chain connects TRBV5-1 to TRBJ2-3; 7 bases are shared with TRBD1. Germline CDR1 reads SGHRS; CDR2 reads YFSETQ. This CDR3 region has 15 residues. With V trimmed by 5 bases and J by 6 bases, 12 bases remained unmatched. CDR3 loop: CASSLTGSGFDTQYF. The DNA for the CDR3 is TGCGCCAGCAGTTTGACAGGGTCAGGATTTGATACGCAGTATTTT.

This chain joins TRBV7-8 and TRBJ2-7, with D tentatively TRBD1 (5 bases). Germline lookup yields CDR1 SGHVS and CDR2 FQNEAQ. V was pared by 4 bases and J by 2 bases, with 18 bases between. The CDR3 contains 16 residues. This chain's CDR3 is CASSSPGQGSTYEQYF. The CDR3 region has the DNA TGTGCCAGCAGCTCCCCAGGGCAGGGCTCAACCTACGAGCAGTACTTC. The whole variable domain, filled in from reference TRBV7-8 and TRBJ2-7, reads GAGVSQSPRYKVAKRGQDVALRCDPISGHVSLFWYQQALGQGPEFLTYFQNEAQLDKSGLPSDRFFAERPEGSVSTLKIQRTQQEDSAVYLCASSSPGQGSTYEQYFGPGTRLTVT.

The CDR3 sequence is CASSPQGQHGYTF. The CDR3 DNA reads TGTGCCAGCAGCCCCCAAGGACAGCATGGCTACACCTTC. The chain links TRBV13 to TRBJ1-2; a possible D gene is TRBD1 (6 bases). The CDR3 loop spans 13 amino acids. Germline CDR1 and CDR2: PRHDT and FYEKMQ (reference sequence). V lost 5 bases and J 6 bases, leaving 13 bases between the germline ends. Filled out from reference TRBV13 and TRBJ1-2, the complete variable domain reads AAGVIQSPRHLIKEKRETATLKCYPIPRHDTVYWYQQGPGQDPQFLISFYEKMQSDKGSIPDRFSAQQFSDYHSELNMSSLELGDSALYFCASSPQGQHGYTFGSGTRLTVV.